The present T cell receptor (beta chain) was sequenced within a study of CD8+ T cells in alopecia areata. Background on the study: For the treated group, dosing was oral tofacitinib at 5 to 10 mg twice daily. Once tofacitinib had been taken for 6 to 18 months, 6 months off drug followed.

In this sample, this clone turned up a few times. Sequencing templates came from extracted RNA that was reverse transcribed into cDNA. Method: immunoSEQ multiplex PCR; TCRdb's copy keeps in-frame clones and lacks some. The sample lists 180,000 or so clones, about 66% occurring once. Per the germline V gene, CDR1 is PRHDT and CDR2 is FYEKMQ (reference sequence). The CDR3 loop spans 14 amino acids. The V end was cut by 5 bases, the J end by 9 bases, with 17 bases between. This chain connects TRBV13 to TRBJ2-1; D possibly corresponds to TRBD1 (5 bases). The material sequenced was CD8+ T cells sorted from blood, taken at week 0. This clonotype was obtained from a human donor with alopecia areata. The CDR3, as DNA: TGTGCCAGCAGCCGTGGACAATCGTCCGGTGAGCAGTTCTTC. Its protein is CASSRGQSSGEQFF.